This T cell receptor (beta chain) was observed in a study of T cell responses to AZD1222 COVID-19 vaccine. Study at large: Pooled in the analysis were second doses at about 4 or about 12 weeks. Overall study findings and caveats: Donors were mostly white British, more females; clonal diversity possibly underestimated. Repertoires were collected only later (after the peak T cell response had occurred). Vaccine-related CD4 TCRs covered spike, predominating at 160-218 and 743-854.

Repertoires were generated with immunoSEQ multiplex PCR, while TCRdb's copy carries only in-frame clones and drops some. The sample lists around 90,000 clones; roughly 88% were seen once. On this clone itself: As yet, its antigen is unknown.

The CDR3 totals 12 residues. V lost 6 bases and J lost 4, with 9 bases in between. This TCR derives from an adult in good health. Sequenced here: peripheral blood, sampled on day 0 of AZD1222 vaccination. V usage is TRBV12-3 or TRBV12-4 and J usage is TRBJ1-2, with D possibly being TRBD1 (5 bases). The DNA for the CDR3 is TGTGCCAGCAGCTCAGACAGCTATGGCTACACCTTC. Its translation is CASSSDSYGYTF.